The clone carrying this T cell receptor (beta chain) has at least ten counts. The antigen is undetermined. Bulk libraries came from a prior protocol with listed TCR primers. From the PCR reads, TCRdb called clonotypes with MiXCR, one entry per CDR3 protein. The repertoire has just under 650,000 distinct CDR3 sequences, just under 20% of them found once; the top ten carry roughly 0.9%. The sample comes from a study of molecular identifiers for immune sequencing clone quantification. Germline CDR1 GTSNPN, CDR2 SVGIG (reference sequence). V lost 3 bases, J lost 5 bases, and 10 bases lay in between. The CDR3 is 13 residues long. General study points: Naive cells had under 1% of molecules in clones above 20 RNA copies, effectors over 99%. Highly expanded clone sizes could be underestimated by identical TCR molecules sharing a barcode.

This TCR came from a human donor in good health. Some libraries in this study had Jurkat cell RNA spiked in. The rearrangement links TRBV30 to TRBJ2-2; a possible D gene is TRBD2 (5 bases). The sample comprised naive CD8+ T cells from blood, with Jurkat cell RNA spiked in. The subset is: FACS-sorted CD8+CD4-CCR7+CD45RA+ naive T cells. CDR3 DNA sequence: TGTGCCTGGAGCCGACGGGGAACCGGGGAGCTGTTTTTT. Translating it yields CAWSRRGTGELFF.